One and the same sample provided the 28 T cell receptor beta chains below, sequenced in a study of PD-1 blockade in classical Hodgkin lymphoma (TCRdb year 2020). The library was generated by the immunoSEQ multiplex PCR assay. This immuneACCESS table, as held by TCRdb, lists in-frame sequences with V and J called but not all clones. Of the missing ones, under half trace to an unresolved V gene in checked studies; the others have no known cause. The sample records about 51,000 clones, 80% of which are singletons. The top ten clones comprise under 20% of the sample. What the time point label conveys for this sample: cycle 4 day 1 (C4D1), after less than 7 weeks of nivolumab. Relapse after autologous stem cell transplantation had occurred in all trial patients, and cohorts A, B and C were distinguished by prior brentuximab vedotin exposure. This specimen was peripheral blood mononuclear cells (PBMCs), taken before the fourth cycle of nivolumab. All receptors derive from a human donor with classical Hodgkin lymphoma.

This clone was observed once. V usage is TRBV21-1 and J usage is TRBJ1-2. TRBV21-1 is flagged as a pseudogene. The CDR3 has 13 amino acids. CDR3 sequence (DNA): TGTGCCAGCAGCGTCAGAAAGACCTATGGCTACACCTTC. Translating gives CASSVRKTYGYTF.

The rearrangement joins TRBV7-9 to TRBJ1-1, with a tentative D call TRBD1 (6 bases). V dropped 1 base and J dropped 1 base, with 10 bases sitting between them. The CDR3 extends over 15 amino acids. Germline CDR1 is SEHNR and CDR2 is FQNEAQ (reference sequence). CDR3 residues: CASSLETGRNTEAFF. The CDR3 DNA sequence: TGTGCCAGCAGCTTAGAAACAGGGAGGAACACTGAAGCTTTCTTT.

The chain joins TRBV6-5 to TRBJ1-2; D is undetermined. The length of the CDR3 is 13 residues. Germline V gives CDR1 MNHEY, CDR2 SVGAGI. Deletions cut 2 bases from V and 5 bases from J, with 9 bases between. This chain's CDR3 is CASSYQGAYGYTF. The CDR3 bases are TGTGCCAGCAGTTACCAAGGAGCGTATGGCTACACCTTC.

In its sample, this clone was seen once. The CDR3 DNA follows: TGTGCCAGCAGCCGAGGACAAGCCGGCGGCACAGATACGCAGTATTTT. This gives the protein CASSRGQAGGTDTQYF. This rearrangement joins TRBV6-7 to TRBJ2-3; TRBD1 is a possible D gene (5 bases). TRBV6-7 is recorded as an ORF, its role being uncertain. Between the trimmed V and J ends, which lost 6 bases and 1 base, there was a span of 17 bases. The CDR3 runs to 16 residues.

V gene TRBV18 combines with J gene TRBJ2-7; D perhaps matches TRBD2 (6 bases). The V and J ends lost 6 bases and 0 bases respectively, with 18 bases between them. The germline CDR1 and CDR2 sequences are KGHSH and LQKENI. There are 16 residues in the CDR3. Here the CDR3 reads CASSTKNAGTSYEQYF. CDR3 nucleotides: TGTGCCAGCTCGACCAAAAACGCGGGGACCTCCTACGAGCAGTACTTC.

This chain links TRBV6-5 with TRBJ1-2; TRBD1 might be the D (5 bases). V shed 1 base and J shed 7 bases, with 10 bases lying between them. The CDR3 totals 13 residues. Germline V lookup: CDR1 MNHEY, CDR2 SVGAGI. The chain's CDR3 is CASSYLGEGGYTF. The CDR3 nucleotides read TGTGCCAGCAGTTACTTAGGGGAAGGTGGCTACACCTTC.

This clone was counted between two and nine times. The rearrangement uses TRBV2 and TRBJ1-1; D may be TRBD1 (5 bases). V lost 2 bases to trimming and J lost 5 bases, with 18 bases between them. There are 16 residues in the CDR3. CDR1 and CDR2 (germline): SNHLY, FYNNEI. DNA for the CDR3: TGTGCCAGCAGTGAAAGTGGTCCCTTTGCAGGGACTGAAGCTTTCTTT. It translates to CASSESGPFAGTEAFF.

V is TRBV9 and J is TRBJ2-3; D remains unclear. Trimming left V 0 bases short and J 2 bases short, with 13 bases between. This CDR3 has 16 residues. Per the germline V gene, CDR1 is SGDLS and CDR2 is YYNGEE. CDR3 in DNA: TGTGCCAGCAGCGTAGCACCCTGGAGTTACACAGATACGCAGTATTTT. As protein: CASSVAPWSYTDTQYF.

The V call is TRBV5-1, the J call TRBJ2-3, with D perhaps matching TRBD1 (6 bases). CDR3 size: 17 residues. Germline V gives CDR1 SGHRS, CDR2 YFSETQ. Trimming shortened V by 4 bases and J by 2 bases, and 20 bases separated the two germline ends. The CDR3 sequence: CASSPYLTGRVTDTQYF. The CDR3 DNA follows: TGCGCCAGCAGCCCCTACCTAACAGGGAGAGTCACAGATACGCAGTATTTT.

The rearrangement joins TRBV25-1 to TRBJ1-1, with D possibly being TRBD1 (5 bases). Trimming cost V 6 bases and J 1 base, with 15 bases left between them. CDR1 and CDR2 (germline): MGHDK, SYGVNS. This CDR3 has 15 amino acids. Here the CDR3 reads CASRPSGAPNTEAFF. DNA of the CDR3: TGTGCCAGCAGACCCTCTGGGGCTCCGAACACTGAAGCTTTCTTT.

The J gene is TRBJ1-1, the V gene TRBV28, with D perhaps TRBD1 (5 bases). The V gene's germline CDR1 is MDHEN and CDR2 SYDVKM. There are 15 residues in the CDR3. Trimming cost V 3 bases and J 1 base, with 12 bases left between them. For the CDR3, the DNA is TGTGCCAGCAGTTTTTCGCTGGGGCAGAACACTGAAGCTTTCTTT. It encodes CASSFSLGQNTEAFF.

This clone was observed a handful of times. This sequence joins TRBV18 and TRBJ1-2, with 10 bases fitting TRBD1. Germline trimming cut 0 bases from V and 4 bases from J; bases unmatched to any gene: 2. This CDR3 comprises 15 residues. Germline CDR1 KGHSH, CDR2 LQKENI. This CDR3 reads CASSPPGQGIYGYTF. In DNA form, the CDR3 reads TGTGCCAGCTCACCACCGGGACAGGGGATCTATGGCTACACCTTC.

The genes are TRBV19 and TRBJ1-3; no clear D. Trimming stripped 3 bases from V and 0 bases from J, with 6 bases between. Germline CDR1 LNHDA, CDR2 SQIVND (reference sequence). The CDR3 covers 14 residues. The CDR3 region has the DNA TGTGCCAGTAGTATGAGGAACTCTGGAAACACCATATATTTT. Protein sequence: CASSMRNSGNTIYF.

The CDR3 spells CAWREGAASPLHF. The CDR3 region has the DNA TGTGCCTGGAGGGAGGGGGCCGCCTCACCCCTCCACTTT. The V gene is TRBV30, the J gene TRBJ1-6; 7 bases line up with TRBD1. Losses at the gene ends were 3 bases for V and 10 bases for J; bases not matched to a gene: 6. Germline V gene data show CDR1 as GTSNPN and CDR2 as SVGIG (reference sequence). This CDR3 has 13 amino acids.

The chain uses TRBV5-4 and TRBJ1-2; tentatively, D is TRBD1 (5 bases). The CDR3 length is 17 residues. CDR1 is SGHNT, CDR2 YYREEE, per germline (reference sequence). With 4 bases removed from V and 6 bases from J, the gap between germline ends came to 25 bases. For the CDR3, the DNA is TGTGCCAGCAGCCCCCCGGGACTTCTAACTACTATAGATGGCTACACCTTC. Amino acid sequence: CASSPPGLLTTIDGYTF.

CDR3 nucleotide sequence: TGCGCCAGCAGCGCCGGGGGGACAGGGGGTTATCAGCCCCAGCATTTT. Translated, it gives CASSAGGTGGYQPQHF. The rearrangement uses TRBV10-2 and TRBJ1-5; 11 bases align to TRBD1. The germline gives CDR1 WSHSY, CDR2 SAAADI. This CDR3 comprises 16 residues. Trimming at V came to 6 bases and at J to 5 bases, leaving 9 bases not matched to a gene.

The chain recombines TRBV5-1 with TRBJ2-7, with D possibly called TRBD1 or TRBD2 (5 bases each). This CDR3 comprises 14 residues. V lost 4 bases and J lost 0, with 11 bases in between. Germline CDR1 is SGHRS and CDR2 is YFSETQ. CDR3 bases: TGCGCCAGCAGCCGAGGGGACCGCTCCTACGAGCAGTACTTC. It specifies CASSRGDRSYEQYF. The full variable domain, its missing parts supplied by reference TRBV5-1 and TRBJ2-7, is KAGVTQTPRYLIKTRGQQVTLSCSPISGHRSVSWYQQTPGQGLQFLFEYFSETQRNKGNFPGRFSGRQFSNSRSEMNVSTLELGDSALYLCASSRGDRSYEQYFGPGTRLTVT.

This clone has just a few counts. This sequence joins TRBV7-9 and TRBJ1-1, with D possibly being TRBD1 (6 bases). Between the trimmed V and J ends, which lost 1 base and 8 bases, there was a span of 14 bases. Germline V gene sequence: CDR1 SEHNR, CDR2 FQNEAQ (reference sequence). This CDR3 has 14 residues. The CDR3, as DNA: TGTGCCAGCAGCTTAGGGGCGGGGGGCTCCGAAGCTTTCTTT. It translates to CASSLGAGGSEAFF.

The genes are TRBV18 and TRBJ1-6, with 8 bases that match TRBD1. In germline, CDR1 is KGHSH, CDR2 LQKENI. The J segment lost 11 bases and the V segment lost 2 bases, leaving 14 bases of the junction unmatched. This CDR3 region has 17 residues. The CDR3 sequence: CASSPTGTGALGPPLHF. In nucleotides, the CDR3 is TGTGCCAGCTCACCAACCGGGACAGGCGCTTTGGGACCACCCCTCCACTTT. Full variable domain (outside the CDR3, taken from reference TRBV18 and TRBJ1-6): NAGVMQNPRHLVRRRGQEARLRCSPMKGHSHVYWYRQLPEEGLKFMVYLQKENIIDESGMPKERFSAEFPKEGPSILRIQQVVRGDSAAYFCASSPTGTGALGPPLHFGNGTRLTVT.

The CDR3 region is CASSSPGGTEAFF. The CDR3 region has the DNA TGCGCCAGCAGCTCCCCGGGCGGCACTGAAGCTTTCTTT. V usage is TRBV5-1 and J usage is TRBJ1-1; D call uncertain. Germline V gene lookup returns CDR1 SGHRS and CDR2 YFSETQ. The length of the CDR3 is 13 residues. V was trimmed by 3 bases and J by 4 bases, leaving 10 bases between them.

In DNA, the CDR3 is TGTGCCAGCAGTGTGACAGGGGCCCAAACCTACGAGCAGTACTTC. The encoded protein is CASSVTGAQTYEQYF. This chain connects TRBV27 to TRBJ2-7, with 8 bases lining up with TRBD1. V lost 5 bases and J lost 2; bases outside the gene matches: 8. Germline values: CDR1 MNHEY, CDR2 SMNVEV (reference sequence). The CDR3 consists of 15 residues.

The chain employs TRBV7-3 and TRBJ2-1; D may be TRBD2 (5 bases). This CDR3 spans 17 amino acids. V shed 5 bases and J shed 5 bases, with 22 bases lying between them. Germline-derived CDR1 and CDR2 are SGHTA and FQGTGA. The CDR3, as DNA: TGTGCCAGCAGCATGTACCTGGGAGACTCGTTAAACAATGAGCAGTTCTTC. Amino acids: CASSMYLGDSLNNEQFF.

The chain has TRBV7-8 and TRBJ1-1; tentative D call: TRBD1 (5 bases). The germline V gene has CDR1 SGHVS and CDR2 FQNEAQ. This CDR3 has 16 amino acids. Trimming pared 1 base from V and 4 bases from J, leaving 16 bases between. In DNA form, the CDR3 reads TGTGCCAGCAGCTTAGTTGGGAGGGTAGGGGCCACTGAAGCTTTCTTT. It codes for CASSLVGRVGATEAFF.

This clone counts as medium-sized (0.01 to 0.1%). The chain is built from TRBV27 and TRBJ1-2; 9 nucleotides align to TRBD1. The CDR3 is 16 residues long. J lost 6 bases, V lost 0 bases, and 8 bases had no gene match. CDR1 MNHEY and CDR2 SMNVEV come from the germline V gene (reference sequence). Here the CDR3 DNA reads TGTGCCAGCAGTTTATCCGGGCGGACAGGGGTAAATGGCTACACCTTC. Translated, it gives CASSLSGRTGVNGYTF.

The V call is TRBV12-1, the J call TRBJ2-7; the table assigns TRBD2, which was not confirmed against the DNA. TRBV12-1 is a pseudogene locus. CDR3 length equals 13 residues. CDR3 DNA: TGTGCCAGCAGCCGACTAGCAACCTACGAGCAGTACTTC. Its translation is CASSRLATYEQYF.

This clone was detected a few times. CDR3 protein: CASTNRDRGGYGYTF. CDR3 in DNA: TGTGCCAGCACCAACCGGGACAGGGGAGGTTATGGCTACACCTTC. The V and J genes are TRBV5-4 and TRBJ1-2; TRBD1 agrees at 10 bases. V was pared by 6 bases and J by 5 bases, with 10 bases of the junction left unmatched. CDR3 size: 15 residues. Germline V gives CDR1 SGHNT, CDR2 YYREEE (reference sequence).

This clone was observed a single time. The chain employs TRBV19 and TRBJ1-1, with 7 bases aligning to TRBD1. CDR1 and CDR2 from the germline V gene are LNHDA and SQIVND (reference sequence). The CDR3 is 17 residues long. The V segment lost 4 bases and the J segment 0 bases; nucleotides outside the gene matches: 11. CDR3 in amino acids: CASSRIPDRTVNTEAFF. The CDR3 nucleotides read TGTGCCAGTAGTAGGATCCCGGACAGGACTGTGAACACTGAAGCTTTCTTT.

V usage is TRBV5-1 and J usage is TRBJ2-3; 8 nucleotides agree with TRBD2. The CDR3 totals 18 residues. V trimming: 0 bases; J trimming: 1 base; junction bases outside the gene matches: 10. The germline V gene encodes CDR1 SGHRS and CDR2 YFSETQ. CDR3 in amino acids: CASSLGWSGGPGTDTQYF. The CDR3 region has the DNA TGCGCCAGCAGCTTGGGTTGGTCGGGGGGGCCCGGCACAGATACGCAGTATTTT. Full variable domain (outside the CDR3, taken from reference TRBV5-1 and TRBJ2-3): KAGVTQTPRYLIKTRGQQVTLSCSPISGHRSVSWYQQTPGQGLQFLFEYFSETQRNKGNFPGRFSGRQFSNSRSEMNVSTLELGDSALYLCASSLGWSGGPGTDTQYFGPGTRLTVL.